These 16 T cell receptor beta chains share one sample of origin, sequenced in a study of blood T cells in healthy people across ages. Combining a sample-barcoded 5' primer with a J-beta primer mix, a second PCR ran for roughly 7 to 12 cycles. TCRdb ran MiXCR on the 5' RACE reads and lists one entry per CDR3 protein. The profile shows hundreds of thousands of distinct CDR3 sequences, more than 50% of them singletons. The material sequenced was blood. The receptors were gathered from a man aged 35 to 55 in good health.

The rearrangement uses TRBV27 and TRBJ1-5, with D unresolved. Trimming shortened V by 6 bases and J by 4 bases, and 10 bases separated the two germline ends. CDR1 is MNHEY and CDR2 is SMNVEV in the germline V gene (reference sequence). This CDR3 has 13 residues. CDR3 amino acids: CASRMTENQPQHF. CDR3 nucleotide sequence: TGTGCCAGCAGGATGACGGAGAATCAGCCCCAGCATTTT.

This clonotype was seen a single time. V gene TRBV5-5 combines with J gene TRBJ2-3; D call uncertain. V was clipped by 3 bases and J by 4 bases, with 12 bases between them. The CDR3 has 14 residues. The germline V gene encodes CDR1 SGHKS and CDR2 YYEKEE (reference sequence). The CDR3 DNA is TGTGCCAGCAGCTCAGGCAGTTGGGCAGATACGCAGTATTTT. It encodes CASSSGSWADTQYF.

A single count supports this clonotype. The V call is TRBV20-1, the J call TRBJ1-4; 8 nucleotides line up with TRBD1. The CDR3 length is 13 residues. V lost 3 bases to trimming and J lost 7 bases; unmatched junction nucleotides: 4. From germline, CDR1 is DFQATT and CDR2 SNEGSKA (reference sequence). CDR3 sequence reads: CSARAGGIEKLFF. The CDR3 region has the DNA TGCAGTGCTAGGGCAGGGGGCATTGAAAAACTGTTTTTT.

This clonotype was observed a few times. The chain combines TRBV2 with TRBJ1-2; 7 bases map to TRBD1. The CDR3 covers 14 residues. Trimming took 3 bases from V and 2 from J; bases not matched to a gene: 3. The germline CDR1 and CDR2 sequences are SNHLY and FYNNEI. This CDR3 is CASSDRRGNYGYTF. Here the CDR3 DNA reads TGTGCCAGCAGTGACCGCAGGGGGAACTATGGCTACACCTTC.

This clonotype showed up just a few times. This chain links TRBV28 with TRBJ2-7; D possibly corresponds to TRBD2 (6 bases). The V end was cut by 1 base, the J end by 2 bases, with 9 bases between. The germline V gene has CDR1 MDHEN and CDR2 SYDVKM. The CDR3 sequence is 14 residues long. The CDR3 here is CASSLSGEAYEQYF. The CDR3, as DNA: TGTGCCAGCAGTTTATCGGGGGAGGCCTACGAGCAGTACTTC.

This rearrangement joins TRBV2 to TRBJ2-3; a possible D gene is TRBD2 (6 bases). Trimming shortened V by 2 bases and J by 5 bases, and 14 bases separated the two germline ends. Germline-derived CDR1 and CDR2 are SNHLY and FYNNEI. CDR3 size: 15 residues. For the CDR3, the DNA is TGTGCCAGCAGTGAATCGGGAGTGGTGGAAGATACGCAGTATTTT. This encodes CASSESGVVEDTQYF.

The chain joins TRBV20-1 to TRBJ1-2; D might be TRBD1 (5 bases). This CDR3 contains 13 residues. CDR1 is DFQATT, CDR2 SNEGSKA, per germline (reference sequence). V dropped 5 bases and J dropped 8 bases, with 18 bases sitting between them. CDR3 sequence reads: CSAGGVSVGGYTF. DNA of the CDR3: TGCAGTGCTGGGGGGGTCTCGGTCGGGGGCTACACCTTC.

The chain joins TRBV19 to TRBJ2-6; the D is unclear. The CDR3 is made up of 15 amino acids. Between the trimmed V and J ends, which lost 4 bases and 1 base, there was a span of 8 bases. Germline CDR1 and CDR2: LNHDA and SQIVND (reference sequence). CDR3: CASSTRASGANVLTF. The CDR3 bases are TGTGCCAGTAGTACTCGGGCGTCTGGGGCCAACGTCCTGACTTTC.

This clonotype appeared a few times. The CDR3 region has the DNA TGTGCCAGCAGTTTCGACAAGTACTACGAGCAGTACTTC. Protein sequence: CASSFDKYYEQYF. This chain uses TRBV28 with TRBJ2-7; D is unresolved. V lost 3 bases, J lost 3 bases, and 9 bases lay in between. The CDR3 runs to 13 residues. CDR1 MDHEN and CDR2 SYDVKM come from the germline V gene.

The chain combines TRBV6-5 with TRBJ2-7; D possibly matches TRBD1 or TRBD2 (5 bases each). This CDR3 is built from 15 residues. CDR1 and CDR2 (germline): MNHEY, SVGAGI. Trimming stripped 4 bases from V and 2 bases from J, with 15 bases between. CDR3 in amino acids: CASSLRGVGAYEQYF. The DNA for the CDR3 is TGTGCCAGCAGTTTAAGGGGAGTGGGTGCCTACGAGCAGTACTTC.

This clonotype was counted between two and nine times. The chain recombines TRBV28 with TRBJ2-7; D possibly corresponds to TRBD1 (8 bases). Germline values: CDR1 MDHEN, CDR2 SYDVKM. The V gene lost 5 bases and the J gene lost 2 bases, with 13 bases spanning the gap. The CDR3 length is 14 residues. The CDR3 DNA follows: TGTGCCAGCAGTATACAGGGGGGGGCCTACGAGCAGTACTTC. Protein product: CASSIQGGAYEQYF.

This clonotype was seen a single time. This chain connects TRBV7-9 to TRBJ1-5, with 12 bases that match TRBD1. The CDR3 loop spans 15 amino acids. The V gene end was trimmed by 5 bases and the J gene end by 9 bases; junction bases not matched to a gene: 8. The germline V gene has CDR1 SEHNR and CDR2 FQNEAQ (reference sequence). CDR3 in DNA: TGTGCCAGCAGCCATCCGCGGGACAGGGGGCCGCCCCAGCATTTT. It codes for CASSHPRDRGPPQHF. Looking up the rest from reference TRBV7-9 and TRBJ1-5 gives the full variable domain: DTGVSQNPRHKITKRGQNVTFRCDPISEHNRLYWYRQTLGQGPEFLTYFQNEAQLEKSRLLSDRFSAERPKGSFSTLEIQRTEQGDSAMYLCASSHPRDRGPPQHFGDGTRLSIL.

This sequence joins TRBV7-2 and TRBJ2-7, with 13 bases aligning to TRBD2. Losses at the gene ends were 1 base for V and 4 bases for J; bases not matched to a gene: 4. CDR1 is SGHTA, CDR2 FQGNSA, per germline. The CDR3 loop spans 16 amino acids. The CDR3 loop reads CASSLGTSGRVYEQYF. DNA of the CDR3: TGTGCCAGCAGCTTAGGGACTAGCGGGAGAGTATACGAGCAGTACTTC.

In DNA, the CDR3 is TGCAGTGCTTCCCGCCCGGCGGGCGAGCAGTACTTC. It is translated as CSASRPAGEQYF. The V gene is TRBV20-1, the J gene TRBJ2-7; a possible D gene is TRBD2 (5 bases). This CDR3 is built from 12 residues. Germline CDR1 is DFQATT and CDR2 is SNEGSKA (reference sequence). Between the trimmed V and J ends, which lost 5 bases and 6 bases, there was a span of 14 bases.

V usage is TRBV11-2 and J usage is TRBJ2-7; D call uncertain. V dropped 0 bases and J dropped 1 base, with 10 bases sitting between them. This CDR3 region has 15 residues. In germline, CDR1 is SGHAT, CDR2 FQNNGV. CDR3 DNA sequence: TGTGCCAGCAGCTTAGATCATAGGCAGTCCTACGAGCAGTACTTC. It specifies CASSLDHRQSYEQYF.

This rearrangement joins TRBV6-2 or TRBV6-3 to TRBJ2-5, with 9 bases fitting TRBD2. Per germline, CDR1 MNHEY and CDR2 SVGEGT. Unmatched junction bases numbered 8, after V lost 7 bases and J lost 5 bases. The CDR3 extends over 14 amino acids. CDR3 in amino acids: CASKGSGGRETQYF. Written as DNA, the CDR3 is TGTGCCAGCAAGGGTAGCGGGGGACGGGAGACCCAGTACTTC.